This is a list of T cell receptor beta chains from one sample in a study of shared clonotypes between healthy human individuals. Using immunoSEQ multiplex PCR, the repertoire was profiled, and TCRdb retains in-frame clones only, with some absent. This repertoire shows 740,000 or so clones, 60% to 75% found once; its top ten account for 1.5% to 2%. The sequenced material came from memory CD4+ T cells sorted from blood. These receptors originate from a woman aged 25 to 39 in good health. Each CDR3 is given with its conserved first and last residue.

cdr3_length j_call v_call cdr3_aa
16 TRBJ2-1 TRBV27 CASSVGTSWSNNEQFF
15 TRBJ1-5 TRBV19 CASSTGRAGNQPQHF
16 TRBJ1-1 TRBV7-2 CASSSHGGALGTEAFF
14 TRBJ2-7 TRBV11-2 CASSLDWAAYEQYF
14 TRBJ2-7 TRBV29-1 CSVDPGQGGYEQYF
13 TRBJ1-3 TRBV5-1 CASSLRGGNTIYF
14 TRBJ2-1 TRBV27 CASSRGLKNNEQFF
15 TRBJ2-2 TRBV28 CASTSDRGNTGELFF
14 TRBJ2-7 TRBV19 CASSRDGTAYEQYF
12 TRBJ1-1 TRBV18 CASSPDEIEAFF
16 TRBJ2-7 TRBV4-1 CASSQFGTMITYEQYF
13 TRBJ1-2 TRBV5-5 CASSPAANYGYTF
15 TRBJ2-4 TRBV28 CASSDPGAVKNIQYF
14 TRBJ2-3 TRBV11-2 CASSSSGRTDTQYF
20 TRBJ2-1 TRBV23-1 CASSRTGTETFGSSYNEQFF
18 TRBJ2-2 TRBV4-2 CASSPSGGFGSNTGELFF
13 TRBJ2-5 TRBV6-1 CASSLKYGETQYF
15 TRBJ1-5 TRBV4-1 CASSQDGRTGQPQHF
16 TRBJ2-3 TRBV7-8 CASSLELAGVGDTQYF
14 TRBJ1-2 TRBV28 CASSFQPSNYGYTF
14 TRBJ1-2 TRBV7-9 CASSPKDGKNGYTF
14 TRBJ1-1 TRBV5-4 CASSLRGQATEAFF
14 TRBJ2-7 TRBV4-1 CASSQVGVSYEQYF
14 TRBJ2-3 TRBV6-5 CASSTDANTDTQYF